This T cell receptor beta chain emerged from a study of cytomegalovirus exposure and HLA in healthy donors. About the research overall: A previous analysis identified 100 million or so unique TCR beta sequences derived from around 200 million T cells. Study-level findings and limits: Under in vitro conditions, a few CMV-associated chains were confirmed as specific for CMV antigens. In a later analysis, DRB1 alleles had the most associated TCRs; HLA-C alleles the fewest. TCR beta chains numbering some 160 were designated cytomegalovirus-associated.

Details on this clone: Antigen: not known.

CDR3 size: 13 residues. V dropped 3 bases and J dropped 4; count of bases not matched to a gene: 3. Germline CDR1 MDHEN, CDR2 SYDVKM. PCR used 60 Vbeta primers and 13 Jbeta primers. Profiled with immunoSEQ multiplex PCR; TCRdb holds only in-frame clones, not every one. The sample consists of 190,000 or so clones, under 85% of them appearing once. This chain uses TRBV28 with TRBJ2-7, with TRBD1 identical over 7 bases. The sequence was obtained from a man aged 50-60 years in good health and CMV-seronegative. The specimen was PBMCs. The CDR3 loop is CASSFSGGYEQYF. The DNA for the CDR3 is TGTGCCAGCAGTTTTTCAGGGGGTTACGAGCAGTACTTC.